These T cell receptor beta chains were read from a single sample in a study of blood T cell repertoires in COVID-19. Some clones are missing from TCRdb's copy, which holds only in-frame ones; the method was immunoSEQ multiplex PCR. The sample lists about 190,000 clones, about 81% occurring once. The sample taken for sequencing was PBMCs or T cells enriched from blood (not recorded which). The receptors come from a woman in her twenties or thirties who had recovered from COVID-19. CDR3s include the opening cysteine and the closing phenylalanine or tryptophan. Each record gives: V gene, J gene, clone size, D gene, CDR3 DNA, CDR3 protein. A D gene is named only where the DNA matches it firmly. Clone size is stated in some rows and not others, as once, few, many or a class when expanded.

V: TRBV28; J: TRBJ1-1; size: -; D: -; DNA: TGTGCCAGCAGTTTGGTTAGGGGGGGCATGAACACTGAAGCTTTCTTT; CDR3: CASSLVRGGMNTEAFF
V: TRBV7-2; J: TRBJ2-1; size: once; D: -; DNA: TGTGCCAGCAGCTTACAACCCAGCTCCTACAATGAGCAGTTCTTC; CDR3: CASSLQPSSYNEQFF
V: TRBV6-1; J: TRBJ1-2; size: -; D: -; DNA: TGTGCCAGCAGTGACCCGGACAGCCCTAACTATGGCTACACCTTC; CDR3: CASSDPDSPNYGYTF
V: TRBV13; J: TRBJ2-2; size: -; D: TRBD2; DNA: TGTGCCAGCAGCTTGCGGGGGACCGGGGAGCTGTTTTTT; CDR3: CASSLRGTGELFF
V: TRBV6-5; J: TRBJ2-7; size: -; D: -; DNA: TGTGCCAGCAGTTACTCTAGACAGGAAAGCTCCTACGAGCAGTACTTC; CDR3: CASSYSRQESSYEQYF
V: TRBV19; J: TRBJ2-7; size: few; D: -; DNA: TGTGCCAGTAGTATCGGGACTGGAGCCTACGAGCAGTACTTC; CDR3: CASSIGTGAYEQYF
V: TRBV11-1; J: TRBJ2-7; size: few; D: TRBD1; DNA: TGTGCCAGCAGCACCAGAGGTCCACAGGGGAGCGACGAGCAGTACTTC; CDR3: CASSTRGPQGSDEQYF
V: TRBV5-5; J: TRBJ1-5; size: few; D: -; DNA: TGTGCCAGCAGCTCTGGAGACAGGCGCGATCAGCCCCAGCATTTT; CDR3: CASSSGDRRDQPQHF
V: TRBV7-9; J: TRBJ1-2; size: -; D: TRBD1; DNA: TGTGCCAGCAGCTTTGGGGACAGGGGCTCTGGCTACACCTTC; CDR3: CASSFGDRGSGYTF
V: TRBV12-3/TRBV12-4; J: TRBJ2-5; size: -; D: -; DNA: TGTGCCAGCAGTTTATTCAGCCAAGAGACCCAGTACTTC; CDR3: CASSLFSQETQYF
V: TRBV4-2; J: TRBJ2-2; size: -; D: -; DNA: TGTGCCAGCAGCCAAGATACGACTTCCTGGGAGCTGTTTTTT; CDR3: CASSQDTTSWELFF
V: TRBV28; J: TRBJ1-5; size: -; D: TRBD1; DNA: TGTGCCAGCAGTGCGCGGACAGGGAGAGGTCAGCCCCAGCATTTT; CDR3: CASSARTGRGQPQHF
V: TRBV18; J: TRBJ2-5; size: -; D: -; DNA: TGTGCCAGCTCACCACCGGGTCGGGGCCAAGAGACCCAGTACTTC; CDR3: CASSPPGRGQETQYF
V: TRBV18; J: TRBJ2-7; size: -; D: -; DNA: TGTGCCAGCTCACCGACTAGTGCCCGGGCCCTCGAGCAGTACTTC; CDR3: CASSPTSARALEQYF
V: TRBV18; J: TRBJ1-1; size: -; D: TRBD1; DNA: TGTGCCAGCTCACACGTGACAGGGCCCGCGGTCACTGAAGCTTTCTTT; CDR3: CASSHVTGPAVTEAFF